This entry lists 8 T cell receptor beta chains sequenced from one sample in a study of siplizumab effects on memory and regulatory T cells. TCRdb keeps only in-frame clones here, not all; method: immunoSEQ multiplex PCR. The top ten clones hold 15% of a sample with 75,000 to 95,000 clones, around 89% of them seen once. Sequencing was performed on CD4+ T cells sorted from blood. These receptors all come from a human donor in good health.

The sample holds a few counts of this clone. V gene TRBV5-1 combines with J gene TRBJ2-7; 9 nucleotides match TRBD1. The CDR3 has 15 residues. Germline V gene lookup returns CDR1 SGHRS and CDR2 YFSETQ. J gave up 2 bases and V 3 bases, and 6 bases lay outside the gene matches. CDR3 in DNA: TGCGCCAGCAGCTCAGGGACAGGGTCCGCCTACGAGCAGTACTTC. It is translated as CASSSGTGSAYEQYF. The entire variable domain, with the rest obtained from reference TRBV5-1 and TRBJ2-7, is as follows: KAGVTQTPRYLIKTRGQQVTLSCSPISGHRSVSWYQQTPGQGLQFLFEYFSETQRNKGNFPGRFSGRQFSNSRSEMNVSTLELGDSALYLCASSSGTGSAYEQYFGPGTRLTVT.

The rearrangement joins TRBV7-2 to TRBJ2-2, with D possibly matching TRBD2 (6 bases). The CDR3 covers 14 residues. CDR1 and CDR2 from the germline V gene are SGHTA and FQGNSA. V was clipped by 0 bases and J by 4 bases, with 6 bases between them. CDR3 coding DNA: TGTGCCAGCAGCTTAGCGACTAGCACCGGGGAGCTGTTTTTT. As protein: CASSLATSTGELFF.

This chain links TRBV7-2 with TRBJ2-1; the D gene is possibly TRBD2 (7 bases). This CDR3 comprises 15 residues. The germline CDR1 and CDR2 sequences are SGHTA and FQGNSA. The V gene lost 2 bases and the J gene lost 2 bases, with 10 bases spanning the gap. CDR3 protein: CASSLLRGPYNEQFF. In DNA form, the CDR3 reads TGTGCCAGCAGCTTACTGCGGGGGCCCTACAATGAGCAGTTCTTC. Drawing the rest from reference TRBV7-2 and TRBJ2-1, the complete variable domain is GAGVSQSPSNKVTEKGKDVELRCDPISGHTALYWYRQSLGQGLEFLIYFQGNSAPDKSGLPSDRFSAERTGGSVSTLTIQRTQQEDSAVYLCASSLLRGPYNEQFFGPGTRLTVL.

This chain connects TRBV6-6 to TRBJ2-2; D call uncertain. The CDR3 is made up of 14 amino acids. With 7 bases removed from V and 6 bases from J, the gap between germline ends came to 15 bases. CDR1 and CDR2 from the germline V gene are MNHNY and SVGAGI (reference sequence). This CDR3 is CASIKTQVPGELFF. CDR3 nucleotide sequence: TGTGCCAGCATCAAGACCCAGGTTCCCGGGGAGCTGTTTTTT.

V is TRBV28 and J is TRBJ1-2; 7 bases align to TRBD1. With V trimmed by 8 bases and J by 4 bases, 10 bases remained unmatched. CDR3 length: 14 residues. Germline loops: CDR1 MDHEN, CDR2 SYDVKM. The CDR3 DNA reads as TGTGCCAGCTTGGGGACAGTCGCTAGCTATGGCTACACCTTC. Translated, it gives CASLGTVASYGYTF.

V usage is TRBV19 and J usage is TRBJ2-1, with D hard to call. The germline V gene encodes CDR1 LNHDA and CDR2 SQIVND (reference sequence). The V end lost 3 bases, the J end lost 7 bases, and 10 bases lay between the germline ends. The CDR3 is 13 residues long. The CDR3 protein is CASSIILLNEQFF. Here the CDR3 DNA reads TGTGCCAGTAGTATCATTCTGCTAAATGAGCAGTTCTTC.

The J gene is TRBJ1-1, the V gene TRBV6-5; 7 nucleotides match TRBD1. This CDR3 has 15 amino acids. Germline V gene data show CDR1 as MNHEY and CDR2 as SVGAGI. Trimming cost V 6 bases and J 0 bases; bases outside gene matches: 7. DNA of the CDR3: TGTGCCAGCAGCGATCCGGGACAGCTGAACACTGAAGCTTTCTTT. Translated: CASSDPGQLNTEAFF.

The chain has TRBV6-4 and TRBJ2-5; D possibly corresponds to TRBD1 (5 bases). This CDR3 spans 17 amino acids. Germline V gives CDR1 MRHNA, CDR2 SNTAGT. Trimming shortened V by 4 bases and J by 2 bases, and 20 bases separated the two germline ends. The CDR3 region has the DNA TGTGCCAGCAGTGCCCCCGTAGTCTCAGGGCCACAAGAGACCCAGTACTTC. Its translation: CASSAPVVSGPQETQYF.